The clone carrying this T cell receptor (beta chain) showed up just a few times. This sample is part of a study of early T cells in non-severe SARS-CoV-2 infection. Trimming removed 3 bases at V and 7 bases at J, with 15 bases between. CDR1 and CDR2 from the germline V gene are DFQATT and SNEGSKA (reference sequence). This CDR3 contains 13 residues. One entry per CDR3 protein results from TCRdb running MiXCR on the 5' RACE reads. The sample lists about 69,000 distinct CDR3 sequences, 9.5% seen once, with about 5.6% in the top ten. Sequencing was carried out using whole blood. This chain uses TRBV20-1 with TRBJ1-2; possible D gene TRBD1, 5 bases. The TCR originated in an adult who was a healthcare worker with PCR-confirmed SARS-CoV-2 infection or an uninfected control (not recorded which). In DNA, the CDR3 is TGCAGTGCTAGCATAGGGCAGGGAGGTGGCTACACCTTC. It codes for CSASIGQGGGYTF.